This T cell receptor (beta chain) was sequenced during a study of cytomegalovirus exposure and HLA in healthy donors. Turning to the study itself: About four fifths of 350 to 400 genotyped donors fell in the Caucasian-associated ancestry cluster. Study results and caveats: The authors assumed roughly uniform sequencing depth across donors for presence/absence analyses. The authors enumerated around 150 TCR beta chains as linked to cytomegalovirus. Being productive about 87% or about 30% of the time was typical of most TCR beta V segments in an earlier analysis.

The PCR had 60 Vbeta and 13 Jbeta primers. Profiled with immunoSEQ multiplex PCR; TCRdb holds only in-frame clones, not every one. This table has 80,000 to 95,000 clones, approximately 63% appearing once. The germline V gene encodes CDR1 SGHDN and CDR2 FVKESK. CDR3 length: 14 residues. V dropped 2 bases and J dropped 6; count of bases not matched to a gene: 6. Turning to this clone: The antigen is unknown.

The sequence derives from a woman aged 25 to 45 in good health and CMV-seronegative. This chain uses TRBV14 with TRBJ2-7; 8 nucleotides match TRBD2. Sequenced material: PBMCs. The CDR3 loop is CASSQIRRGGEQYF. The CDR3 DNA sequence: TGTGCCAGCAGCCAAATCCGCCGGGGGGGCGAGCAGTACTTC.